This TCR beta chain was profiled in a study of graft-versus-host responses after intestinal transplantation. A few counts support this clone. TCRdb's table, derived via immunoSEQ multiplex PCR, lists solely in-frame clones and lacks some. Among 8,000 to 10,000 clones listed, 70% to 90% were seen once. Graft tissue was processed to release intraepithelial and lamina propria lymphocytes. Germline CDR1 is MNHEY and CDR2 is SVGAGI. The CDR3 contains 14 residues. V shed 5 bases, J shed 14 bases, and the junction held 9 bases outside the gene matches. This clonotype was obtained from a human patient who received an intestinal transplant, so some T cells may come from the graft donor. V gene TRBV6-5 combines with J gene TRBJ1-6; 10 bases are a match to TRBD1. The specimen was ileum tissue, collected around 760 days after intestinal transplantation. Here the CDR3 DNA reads TGTGCCAGCAGTGAAACCGGGACAGGGGAATCCCTCCACTTT. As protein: CASSETGTGESLHF.